This T cell receptor beta chain was captured in a study of blood T cells in healthy people across ages. Findings of the study overall: Roughly linear age-related decline in beta diversity appeared, significant by age about 40.

The authors ran a second PCR of about 7 to 11 cycles using a sample-barcoded 5' primer and a J-beta primer mix. TCRdb re-called the 5' RACE reads with MiXCR, one entry per CDR3 protein. The table lists around 1,500,000 distinct CDR3 sequences, roughly 45% of them singletons. Roughly 9.8 milliliters of peripheral blood were drawn from each donor. The CDR3 contains 14 residues. The V gene lost 5 bases and the J gene lost 4 bases, with 14 bases spanning the gap. Germline V gene data show CDR1 as SGHTA and CDR2 as FQGTGA. This clonotype was seen more than once but under ten times. The antigen remains unidentified.

The chain recombines TRBV7-3 with TRBJ1-1; D is possibly TRBD1 (5 bases). The sample consisted of blood. The clonotype originates from a woman aged 18-29 years in good health. Here the CDR3 DNA reads TGTGCCAGCAGCCCCCAGGGCATTGGCACTGAAGCTTTCTTT. This sequence encodes CASSPQGIGTEAFF.